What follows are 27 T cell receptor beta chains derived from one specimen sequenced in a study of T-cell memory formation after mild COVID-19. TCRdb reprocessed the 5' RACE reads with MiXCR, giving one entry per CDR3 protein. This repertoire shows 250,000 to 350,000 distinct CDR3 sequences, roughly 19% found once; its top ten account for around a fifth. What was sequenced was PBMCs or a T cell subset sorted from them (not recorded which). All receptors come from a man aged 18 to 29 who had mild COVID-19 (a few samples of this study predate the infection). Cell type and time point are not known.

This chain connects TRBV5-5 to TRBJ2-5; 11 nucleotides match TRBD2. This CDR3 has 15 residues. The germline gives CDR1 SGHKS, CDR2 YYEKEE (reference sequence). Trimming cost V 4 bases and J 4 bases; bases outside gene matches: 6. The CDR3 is CASSPGTSGIETQYF. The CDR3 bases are TGTGCCAGCAGCCCCGGGACTAGCGGTATAGAGACCCAGTACTTC.

DNA of the CDR3: TGTGCCATCAGTGAGTCACAGGTGGTAGTGGACACTGAAGCTTTCTTT. It encodes CAISESQVVVDTEAFF. The gene calls are TRBV10-3 and TRBJ1-1, with D perhaps TRBD1 (5 bases). The CDR3 consists of 16 residues. Trimming removed 0 bases from V and 3 bases from J, with 14 bases in between. Germline V lookup: CDR1 ENHRY, CDR2 SYGVKD.

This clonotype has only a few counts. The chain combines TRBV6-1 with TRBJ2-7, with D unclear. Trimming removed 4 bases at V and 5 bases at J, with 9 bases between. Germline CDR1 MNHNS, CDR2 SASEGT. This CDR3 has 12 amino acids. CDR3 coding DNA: TGTGCCAGCAGTGCTCAAGGGAACGAGCAGTACTTC. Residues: CASSAQGNEQYF.

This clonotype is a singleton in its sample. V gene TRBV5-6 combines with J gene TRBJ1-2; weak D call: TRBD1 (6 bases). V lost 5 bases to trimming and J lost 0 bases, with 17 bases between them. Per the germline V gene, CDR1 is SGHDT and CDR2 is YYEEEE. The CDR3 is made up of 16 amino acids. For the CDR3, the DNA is TGTGCCAGCAGGGCCTTGGGGACAAGACCTAACTATGGCTACACCTTC. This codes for CASRALGTRPNYGYTF.

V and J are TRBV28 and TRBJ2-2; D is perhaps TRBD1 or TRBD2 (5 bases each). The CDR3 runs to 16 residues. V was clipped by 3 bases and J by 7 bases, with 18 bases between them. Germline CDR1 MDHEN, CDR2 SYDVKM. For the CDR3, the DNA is TGTGCCAGCAGTTTCCACAGGAGGAGTGGGGTCGGGGAGCTGTTTTTT. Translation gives CASSFHRRSGVGELFF.

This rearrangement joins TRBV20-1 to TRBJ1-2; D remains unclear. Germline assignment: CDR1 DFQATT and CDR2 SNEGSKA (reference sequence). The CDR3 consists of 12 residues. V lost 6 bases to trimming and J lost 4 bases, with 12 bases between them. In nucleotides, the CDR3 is TGCAGTGCCGCAGGAACTTCCTATGGCTACACCTTC. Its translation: CSAAGTSYGYTF.

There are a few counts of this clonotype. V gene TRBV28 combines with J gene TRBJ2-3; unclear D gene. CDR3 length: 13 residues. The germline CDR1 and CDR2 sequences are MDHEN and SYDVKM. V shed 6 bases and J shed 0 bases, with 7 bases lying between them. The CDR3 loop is CASRRPSTDTQYF. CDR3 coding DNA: TGTGCCAGCAGAAGACCTAGCACAGATACGCAGTATTTT.

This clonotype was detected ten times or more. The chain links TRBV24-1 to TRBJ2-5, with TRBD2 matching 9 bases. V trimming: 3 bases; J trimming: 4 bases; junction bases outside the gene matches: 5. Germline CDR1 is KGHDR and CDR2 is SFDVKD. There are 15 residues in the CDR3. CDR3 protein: CATSDAGTSRETQYF. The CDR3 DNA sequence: TGTGCCACCAGTGATGCCGGGACTAGCCGAGAGACCCAGTACTTC.

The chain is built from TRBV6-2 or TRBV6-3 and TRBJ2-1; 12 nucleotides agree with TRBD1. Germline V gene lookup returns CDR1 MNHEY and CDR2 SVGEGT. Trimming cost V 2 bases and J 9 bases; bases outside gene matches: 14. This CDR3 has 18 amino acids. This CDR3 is CASSYPSLLGTGGGEQFF. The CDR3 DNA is TGTGCCAGCAGTTACCCCTCTCTCCTCGGGACAGGGGGCGGTGAGCAGTTCTTC.

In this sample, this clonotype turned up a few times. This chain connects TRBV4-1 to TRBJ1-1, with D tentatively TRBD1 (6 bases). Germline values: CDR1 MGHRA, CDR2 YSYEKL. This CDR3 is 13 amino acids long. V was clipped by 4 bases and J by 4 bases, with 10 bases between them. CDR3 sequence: CASSRGQLTEAFF. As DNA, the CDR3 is TGCGCCAGCAGCCGCGGACAGCTCACTGAAGCTTTCTTT.

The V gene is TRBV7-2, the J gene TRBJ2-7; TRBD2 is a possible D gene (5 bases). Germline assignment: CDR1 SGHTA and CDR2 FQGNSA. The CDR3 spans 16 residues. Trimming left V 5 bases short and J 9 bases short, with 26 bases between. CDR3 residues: CASSRSSGNGLIGQYF. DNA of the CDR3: TGTGCCAGCAGCCGCAGTTCGGGGAATGGTCTTATCGGGCAGTACTTC.

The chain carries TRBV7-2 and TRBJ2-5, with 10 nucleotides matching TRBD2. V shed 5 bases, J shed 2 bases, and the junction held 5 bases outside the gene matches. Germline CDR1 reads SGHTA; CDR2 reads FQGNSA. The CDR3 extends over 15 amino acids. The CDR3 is CASSASSGGQETQYF. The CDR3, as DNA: TGTGCCAGCAGCGCATCTAGCGGGGGACAAGAGACCCAGTACTTC.

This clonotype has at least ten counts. The CDR3 protein is CASSLGRVNSPLHF. In nucleotides, the CDR3 is TGCGCCAGCAGCCTCGGCAGGGTTAATTCACCCCTCCACTTT. The V and J genes are TRBV5-1 and TRBJ1-6, with D possibly TRBD1 on 5 matching bases. The germline V and J ends were trimmed by 4 bases and 6 bases, with 11 bases remaining between them. This CDR3 has 14 amino acids. In germline, CDR1 is SGHRS, CDR2 YFSETQ.

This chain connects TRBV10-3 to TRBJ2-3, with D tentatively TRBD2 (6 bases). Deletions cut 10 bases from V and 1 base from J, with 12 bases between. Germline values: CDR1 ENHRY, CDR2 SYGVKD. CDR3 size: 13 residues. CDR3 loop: CATAGPGTDTQYF. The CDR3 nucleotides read TGTGCCACGGCGGGACCAGGCACAGATACGCAGTATTTT.

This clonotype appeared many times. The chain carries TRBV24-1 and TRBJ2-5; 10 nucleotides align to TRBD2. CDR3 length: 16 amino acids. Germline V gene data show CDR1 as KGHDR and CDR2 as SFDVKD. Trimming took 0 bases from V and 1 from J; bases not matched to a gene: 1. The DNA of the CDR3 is TGTGCCACCAGTGATTTGAAGCGGGGGGGCCAAGAGACCCAGTACTTC. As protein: CATSDLKRGGQETQYF.

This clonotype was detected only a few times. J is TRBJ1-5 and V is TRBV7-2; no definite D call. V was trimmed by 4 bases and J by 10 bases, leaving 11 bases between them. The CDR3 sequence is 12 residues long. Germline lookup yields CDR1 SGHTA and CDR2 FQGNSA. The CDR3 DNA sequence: TGTGCCAGCAGCTGGGCGGGCGGACCCCAGCATTTT. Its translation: CASSWAGGPQHF.

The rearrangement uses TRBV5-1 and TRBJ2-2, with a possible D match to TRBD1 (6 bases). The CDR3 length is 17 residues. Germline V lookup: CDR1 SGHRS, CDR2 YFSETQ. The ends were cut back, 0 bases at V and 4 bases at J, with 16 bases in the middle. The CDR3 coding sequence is TGCGCCAGCAGCTTGGCCAAGAGACAGGATGGCACCGGGGAGCTGTTTTTT. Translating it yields CASSLAKRQDGTGELFF.

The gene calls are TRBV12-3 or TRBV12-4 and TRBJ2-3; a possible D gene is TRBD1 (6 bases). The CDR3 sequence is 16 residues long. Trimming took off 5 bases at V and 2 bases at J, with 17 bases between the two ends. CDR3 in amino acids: CASSPAEGGHTDTQYF. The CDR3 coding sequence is TGTGCCAGCAGTCCCGCTGAAGGGGGTCACACAGATACGCAGTATTTT.

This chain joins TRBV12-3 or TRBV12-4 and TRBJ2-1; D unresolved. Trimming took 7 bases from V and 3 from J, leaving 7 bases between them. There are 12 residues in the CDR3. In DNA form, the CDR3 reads TGTGCCAGCACCCCTTTCTACAATGAGCAGTTCTTC. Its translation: CASTPFYNEQFF.

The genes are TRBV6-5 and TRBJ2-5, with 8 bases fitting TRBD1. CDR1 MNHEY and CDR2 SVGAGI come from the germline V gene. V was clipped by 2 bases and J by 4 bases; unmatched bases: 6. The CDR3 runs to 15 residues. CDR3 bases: TGTGCCAGCAGTTACCAGGGGGCTCATGGAGAGACCCAGTACTTC. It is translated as CASSYQGAHGETQYF.

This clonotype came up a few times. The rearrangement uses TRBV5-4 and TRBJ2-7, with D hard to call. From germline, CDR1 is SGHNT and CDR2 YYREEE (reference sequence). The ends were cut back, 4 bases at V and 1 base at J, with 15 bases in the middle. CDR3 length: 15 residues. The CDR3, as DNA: TGTGCCAGCAGCCCTCTTCCTGGACCGTCCTACGAGCAGTACGTC. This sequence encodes CASSPLPGPSYEQYV.

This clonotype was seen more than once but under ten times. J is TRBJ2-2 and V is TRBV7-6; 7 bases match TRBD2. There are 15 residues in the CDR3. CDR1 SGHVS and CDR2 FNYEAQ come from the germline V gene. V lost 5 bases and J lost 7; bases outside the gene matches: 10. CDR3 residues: CASSPQSGANGELFF. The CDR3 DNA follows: TGTGCCAGCAGCCCCCAAAGCGGGGCGAACGGGGAGCTGTTTTTT.

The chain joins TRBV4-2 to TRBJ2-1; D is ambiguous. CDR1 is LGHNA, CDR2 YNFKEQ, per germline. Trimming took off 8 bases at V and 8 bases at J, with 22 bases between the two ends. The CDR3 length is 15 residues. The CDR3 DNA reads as TGTGCCAGCCCTTCCGTCGATCCAGGCCAGGATGAGCAGTTCTTC. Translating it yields CASPSVDPGQDEQFF.

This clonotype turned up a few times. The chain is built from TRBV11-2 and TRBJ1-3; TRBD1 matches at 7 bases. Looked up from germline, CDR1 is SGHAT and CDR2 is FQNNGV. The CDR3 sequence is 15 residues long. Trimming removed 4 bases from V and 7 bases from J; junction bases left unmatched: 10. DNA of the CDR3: TGTGCCAGCAGCTCATTGACAGGGAGAAGTAACACCATATATTTT. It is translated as CASSSLTGRSNTIYF.

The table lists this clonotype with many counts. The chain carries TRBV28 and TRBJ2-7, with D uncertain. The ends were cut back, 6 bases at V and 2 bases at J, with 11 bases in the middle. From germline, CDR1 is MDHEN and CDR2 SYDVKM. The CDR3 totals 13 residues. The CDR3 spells CASSPYYAYEQYV. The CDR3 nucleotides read TGTGCCAGCAGCCCATATTACGCCTACGAGCAGTACGTC.

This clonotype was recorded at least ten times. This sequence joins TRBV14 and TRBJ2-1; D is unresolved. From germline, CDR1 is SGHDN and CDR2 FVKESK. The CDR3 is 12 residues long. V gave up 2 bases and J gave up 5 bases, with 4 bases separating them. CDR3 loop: CASSQPHNEQFF. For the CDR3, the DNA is TGTGCCAGCAGCCAACCCCACAATGAGCAGTTCTTC.

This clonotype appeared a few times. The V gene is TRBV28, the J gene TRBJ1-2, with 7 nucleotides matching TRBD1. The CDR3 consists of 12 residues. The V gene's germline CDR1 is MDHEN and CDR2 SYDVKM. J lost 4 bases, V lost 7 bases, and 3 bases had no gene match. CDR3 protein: CASKGQVYGYTF. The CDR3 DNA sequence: TGTGCCAGCAAAGGACAGGTCTATGGCTACACCTTC.